This TCR beta chain comes out of a study of blood T cells in healthy people across ages. Study-wide findings and caveats: Researchers deemed the diversity estimates from one million T cells underestimates.

A second PCR, run for about 7 to 11 cycles, used a sample-barcoded 5' primer plus a J-beta primer mix. TCRdb independently ran MiXCR on the 5' RACE reads; one entry per CDR3 protein. The table lists hundreds of thousands of distinct CDR3 sequences, under 70% of them singletons, with 30% to 45% in the top ten. Of note for this clonotype: What it binds is unknown.

Germline-derived CDR1 and CDR2 are DFQATT and SNEGSKA (reference sequence). The CDR3 covers 16 residues. V dropped 1 base and J dropped 5; count of bases not matched to a gene: 11. At least 7 million PBMCs were isolated per sample. Total RNA extracted from each sample amounted to at least 6 micrograms. The J gene is TRBJ1-1, the V gene TRBV20-1, with TRBD1 matching 9 bases. Sequencing was performed on blood. The origin of this receptor is a man aged 55 to 70 in good health. The CDR3 DNA follows: TGCAGTGCTAGAGTGCCCGGGACAGGGAGGAGTACTGAAGCTTTCTTT. Protein product: CSARVPGTGRSTEAFF.